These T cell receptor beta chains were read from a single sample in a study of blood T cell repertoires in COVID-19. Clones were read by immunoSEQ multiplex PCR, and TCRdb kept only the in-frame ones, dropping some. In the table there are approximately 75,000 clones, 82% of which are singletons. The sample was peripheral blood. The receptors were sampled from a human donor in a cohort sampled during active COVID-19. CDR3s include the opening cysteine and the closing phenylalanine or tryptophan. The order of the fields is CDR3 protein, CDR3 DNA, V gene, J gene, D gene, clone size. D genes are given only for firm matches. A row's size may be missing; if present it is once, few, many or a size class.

CASNLKGQHFTDTQYF,TGTGCCAGCAACCTGAAGGGACAACACTTCACAGATACGCAGTATTTT,TRBV21-1,TRBJ2-3,.,once
CASSLGVGGYYGYTF,TGCGCCAGCAGCTTGGGAGTAGGGGGCTACTATGGCTACACCTTC,TRBV5-1,TRBJ1-2,TRBD1,.
CASTRGGYSNQPQHF,TGTGCCAGCACCCGCGGGGGATATAGCAATCAGCCCCAGCATTTT,TRBV9,TRBJ1-5,.,few
CASSIVRANYGYTF,TGTGCCAGTAGTATAGTGAGAGCTAACTATGGCTACACCTTC,TRBV19,TRBJ1-2,.,.
CASSQGGGSYEQYF,TGTGCCAGCAGCCAAGGGGGAGGGAGCTACGAGCAGTACTTC,TRBV3-1/TRBV3-2,TRBJ2-7,TRBD2,.
CASSRDSEGTEAFF,TGCGCCAGCAGCCGGGACAGTGAGGGCACTGAAGCTTTCTTT,TRBV5-1,TRBJ1-1,TRBD1,once
CASSPLHRGITGYTF,TGTGCCAGCAGTCCACTCCACAGGGGCATAACTGGCTACACCTTC,TRBV27,TRBJ1-2,TRBD1,few
CASSRQNTEAFF,TGTGCCAGCAGCAGACAGAACACTGAAGCTTTCTTT,TRBV9,TRBJ1-1,.,.
CASSLPAGVETQYF,TGTGCCAGCAGCCTGCCCGCGGGGGTAGAGACCCAGTACTTC,TRBV5-4,TRBJ2-5,TRBD2,.
CASSPGRVETQYF,TGTGCCAGCAGCCCGGGCAGGGTAGAGACCCAGTACTTC,TRBV7-2,TRBJ2-5,.,.
CASSLPVGVGEKLFF,TGTGCCAGCAGCCTCCCCGTAGGGGTCGGAGAAAAACTGTTTTTT,TRBV7-2,TRBJ1-4,.,.
CASSPQELSYEQYF,TGTGCCAGCTCACCTCAGGAATTATCCTACGAGCAGTACTTC,TRBV18,TRBJ2-7,.,once
CASSQRQSNEKLFF,TGCGCCAGCAGCCAAAGACAGTCTAATGAAAAACTGTTTTTT,TRBV4-1,TRBJ1-4,.,.
CASSISGTAPYGYTF,TGTGCCAGTAGTATATCCGGGACAGCTCCCTATGGCTACACCTTC,TRBV19,TRBJ1-2,TRBD1,.
CASSYVADTQYF,TGTGCCAGCAGCTACGTAGCAGATACGCAGTATTTT,TRBV7-9,TRBJ2-3,.,few
CASSSGQGNEQYF,TGTGCCAGCAGCTCCGGACAGGGTAACGAGCAGTACTTC,TRBV11-3,TRBJ2-7,TRBD1,.
CASSPDRGTYNEQFF,TGTGCCAGCAGCCCCGACAGGGGAACCTACAATGAGCAGTTCTTC,TRBV7-2,TRBJ2-1,TRBD1,.
CASSVQGAGRRVNTIYF,TGTGCCAGCAGCGTCCAAGGGGCAGGGAGGAGAGTCAACACCATATATTTT,TRBV7-9,TRBJ1-3,.,.
CASSQEGGLDQETQYF,TGTGCCAGCAGCCAAGAAGGGGGACTAGATCAAGAGACCCAGTACTTC,TRBV3-1/TRBV3-2,TRBJ2-5,TRBD2,.
CASSASLGQANTEAFF,TGTGCCAGCAGTGCGAGTCTGGGACAGGCGAACACTGAAGCTTTCTTT,TRBV6-1,TRBJ1-1,TRBD1,.
CASSLGQGRNQPQHF,TGTGCCAGCAGCCTGGGACAGGGTCGCAATCAGCCCCAGCATTTT,TRBV6-5,TRBJ1-5,TRBD1,few
CASSLAGGKNEQYF,TGTGCCAGCAGCTTAGCGGGGGGAAAGAACGAGCAGTACTTC,TRBV7-2,TRBJ2-7,.,.
CASSRDRGSDTQYF,TGTGCCAGCAGCCGGGACAGGGGTTCAGATACGCAGTATTTT,TRBV2,TRBJ2-3,TRBD1,.
CASRKTSGGEYEQYF,TGTGCCAGCAGGAAGACTAGCGGGGGGGAATACGAGCAGTACTTC,TRBV6-6,TRBJ2-7,TRBD2,.
CASSYFRGAEGYTF,TGTGCCAGCAGTTACTTTCGGGGGGCGGAGGGCTACACCTTC,TRBV6-5,TRBJ1-2,.,.
CASAPADPAVNTEAFF,TGCGCCAGCGCCCCGGCGGATCCAGCGGTGAACACTGAAGCTTTCTTT,TRBV5-1,TRBJ1-1,.,.
CASSLGLHNTEAFF,TGTGCCAGCAGCTTGGGACTGCACAACACTGAAGCTTTCTTT,TRBV7-2,TRBJ1-1,.,.
CASRTQAGAGEQYF,TGTGCCAGCAGGACCCAAGCGGGAGCAGGCGAGCAGTACTTC,TRBV7-3,TRBJ2-7,TRBD2,.
CAISEGRGFAGANVLTF,TGTGCCATCAGTGAGGGTCGGGGGTTCGCTGGGGCCAACGTCCTGACTTTC,TRBV10-3,TRBJ2-6,.,.
CASSSLQGYSNQPQHF,TGTGCCAGCAGCTCACTACAGGGCTACAGCAATCAGCCCCAGCATTTT,TRBV5-6,TRBJ1-5,.,.
CASSDPGAYEQYF,TGCGCCAGCAGTGATCCCGGGGCCTACGAGCAGTACTTC,TRBV10-2,TRBJ2-7,.,.
CASSLAKVHRRGPNEQFF,TGCGCCAGCAGCTTGGCTAAAGTCCACAGGAGGGGCCCTAATGAGCAGTTCTTC,TRBV5-1,TRBJ2-1,.,.
CASRALGGYTGELFF,TGTGCCAGCAGAGCCCTCGGGGGGTACACCGGGGAGCTGTTTTTT,TRBV2,TRBJ2-2,TRBD2,.
CASSLDLLGAGEAFF,TGTGCCAGCAGCCTAGACCTTCTGGGGGCGGGTGAAGCTTTCTTT,TRBV3-1/TRBV3-2,TRBJ1-1,.,.
CASSLPGTGGEQYF,TGTGCCAGCAGCCTGCCCGGGACAGGGGGTGAGCAGTACTTC,TRBV13,TRBJ2-7,TRBD1,few
CAGSMGQANTGELFF,TGTGCCGGTAGTATGGGACAGGCTAACACCGGGGAGCTGTTTTTT,TRBV19,TRBJ2-2,TRBD1,.
CASSPQQGTTDTQYF,TGTGCCAGCTCACCACAACAGGGTACCACAGATACGCAGTATTTT,TRBV18,TRBJ2-3,.,.
CASSPGDGADNEQFF,TGTGCCAGTAGTCCGGGGGACGGGGCCGACAATGAGCAGTTCTTC,TRBV19,TRBJ2-1,.,.
CSAQSYYEQYF,TGCAGTGCACAGAGTTACTACGAGCAGTACTTC,TRBV20-1,TRBJ2-7,.,.
CASSPSQTAGYNYGYTF,TGCGCCAGCAGCCCCTCCCAAACCGCAGGATATAACTATGGCTACACCTTC,TRBV4-1,TRBJ1-2,.,.
CASSYGQGTSQPQHF,TGTGCCAGCAGCTACGGACAGGGGACCAGTCAGCCCCAGCATTTT,TRBV6-5,TRBJ1-5,TRBD1,.
CASSDPGTGELFF,TGTGCCAGCAGTGACCCGGGCACCGGGGAGCTGTTTTTT,TRBV6-1,TRBJ2-2,.,few
CAWNPPGRNTEAFF,TGTGCCTGGAACCCTCCAGGGCGGAACACTGAAGCTTTCTTT,TRBV30,TRBJ1-1,.,.
CASSQVHSNQPQHF,TGCGCCAGCAGCCAAGTTCATAGCAATCAGCCCCAGCATTTT,TRBV4-1,TRBJ1-5,.,.
CASSLLSGINSPLHF,TGTGCCAGCAGCTTGTTATCGGGAATTAATTCACCCCTCCACTTT,TRBV5-8,TRBJ1-6,.,.
CASSLSGGSYNSPLHF,TGCGCCAGCAGCTTGTCTGGGGGGTCCTATAATTCACCCCTCCACTTT,TRBV5-1,TRBJ1-6,.,once
CSVGQQGTGQYF,TGCAGCGTTGGACAACAGGGAACTGGGCAGTACTTC,TRBV29-1,TRBJ2-7,.,.
CASSRGAGSTDTQYF,TGTGCCAGCAGCAGGGGAGCGGGGAGCACAGATACGCAGTATTTT,TRBV7-9,TRBJ2-3,TRBD2,.
CASSIRDRGVYTEAFF,TGTGCCAGTAGTATACGGGACAGGGGCGTGTACACTGAAGCTTTCTTT,TRBV19,TRBJ1-1,TRBD1,.
CAISATGYGEKLFF,TGTGCCATCAGTGCGACAGGCTACGGCGAAAAACTGTTTTTT,TRBV10-3,TRBJ1-4,.,.
CASSESGQGPKQYF,TGTGCCAGCAGTGAATCGGGACAGGGTCCCAAGCAGTACTTC,TRBV25-1,TRBJ2-7,TRBD1,.
CASSFKGHEAFF,TGTGCCAGCAGCTTTAAGGGGCATGAAGCTTTCTTT,TRBV11-2,TRBJ1-1,.,few
CASSLTAYSYEQYF,TGTGCCAGCAGCTTGACAGCCTACTCCTACGAGCAGTACTTC,TRBV5-5,TRBJ2-7,.,.
CASSPGGAGNQPQHF,TGTGCCAGCTCACCAGGCGGGGCGGGCAATCAGCCCCAGCATTTT,TRBV18,TRBJ1-5,.,.
CASGDSSEQYF,TGCGCCAGCGGGGACAGTAGCGAGCAGTACTTC,TRBV10-1,TRBJ2-7,TRBD1,few
CASSPEQTSYEQYF,TGTGCCAGCTCTCCCGAACAGACCTCCTACGAGCAGTACTTC,TRBV18,TRBJ2-7,.,.
CASSQELASGGEQYF,TGTGCCAGCAGCCAAGAGTTGGCTAGCGGCGGCGAGCAGTACTTC,TRBV3-1/TRBV3-2,TRBJ2-7,TRBD2,.